What follows is one T cell receptor beta chain and its context. The source of the sample is a study of blood T cell repertoires in COVID-19. The table came from immunoSEQ multiplex PCR; TCRdb's copy has only in-frame clones and leaves some out. Of about 81,000 clones in the sample, 91% were seen once. This CDR3 is built from 16 residues. The V and J genes are TRBV21-1 and TRBJ1-6; the DNA was not used to check the table's D call, TRBD1. TRBV21-1 is flagged as a pseudogene. Sequenced input: peripheral blood. The sequence was collected from a woman between 50 and 59 years old in a cohort sampled during active COVID-19. The CDR3 reads CASSTPKGVWNSPLHF. The DNA for the CDR3 is TGTGCCAGCAGCACCCCAAAAGGGGTGTGGAATTCACCCCTCCACTTT.